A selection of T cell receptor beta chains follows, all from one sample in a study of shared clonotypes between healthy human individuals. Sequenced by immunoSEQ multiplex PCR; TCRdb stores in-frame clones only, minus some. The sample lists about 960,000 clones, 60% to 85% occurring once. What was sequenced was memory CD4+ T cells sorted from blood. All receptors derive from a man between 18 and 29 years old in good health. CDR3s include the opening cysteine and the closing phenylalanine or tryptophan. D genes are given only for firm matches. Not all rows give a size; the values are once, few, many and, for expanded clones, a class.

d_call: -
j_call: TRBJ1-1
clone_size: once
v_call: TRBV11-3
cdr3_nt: TGTGCCAGCAGCCAAGGGGTGGGCACTGAAGCTTTCTTT
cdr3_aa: CASSQGVGTEAFF

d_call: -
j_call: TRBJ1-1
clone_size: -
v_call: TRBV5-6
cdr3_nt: TGTGCCAGCAGCTTCCAGGGCTTGAACACTGAAGCTTTCTTT
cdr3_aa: CASSFQGLNTEAFF

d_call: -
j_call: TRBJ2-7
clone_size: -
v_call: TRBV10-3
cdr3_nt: TGTGCCATCAGTAAAGTAGACGGGCACTACGAGCAGTACTTC
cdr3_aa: CAISKVDGHYEQYF

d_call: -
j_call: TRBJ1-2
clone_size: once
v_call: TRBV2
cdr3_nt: TGTGCCAGCAGTTCCCTCCGGGATGGCTACACCTTC
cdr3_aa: CASSSLRDGYTF

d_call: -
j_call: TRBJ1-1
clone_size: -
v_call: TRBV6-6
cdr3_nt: TGTGCCAGCATGAGGGAGGGGCGAGTCATGAACACTGAAGCTTTCTTT
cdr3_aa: CASMREGRVMNTEAFF

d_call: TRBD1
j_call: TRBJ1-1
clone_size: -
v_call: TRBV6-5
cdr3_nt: TGTGCCAGCAGTTCCGGGACAGGAAACACTGAAGCTTTCTTT
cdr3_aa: CASSSGTGNTEAFF

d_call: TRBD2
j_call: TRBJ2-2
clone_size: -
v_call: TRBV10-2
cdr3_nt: TGCGCCAGCAGTGAGTCTGTCCTAGCGGGATGGTCTAGCACCGGGGAGCTGTTTTTT
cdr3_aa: CASSESVLAGWSSTGELFF

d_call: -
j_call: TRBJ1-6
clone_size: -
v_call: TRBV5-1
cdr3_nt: TGCGCCAGCAGCTTGGCTGGACTTTCACCCCTCCACTTT
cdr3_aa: CASSLAGLSPLHF

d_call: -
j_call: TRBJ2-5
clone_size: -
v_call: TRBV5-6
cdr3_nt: TGTGCCAGCAGCTTGGTGGGGGAGAGGCTTCAAGAGACCCAGTACTTC
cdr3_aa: CASSLVGERLQETQYF

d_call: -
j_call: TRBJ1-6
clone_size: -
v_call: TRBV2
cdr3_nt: TGTGCCAGCAGTGAAGGGGTAGGGGAGGGTTCACCCCTCCACTTT
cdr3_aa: CASSEGVGEGSPLHF

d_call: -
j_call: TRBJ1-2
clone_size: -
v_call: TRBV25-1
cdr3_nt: TGTGCCAGCAGTGAAGGGCAGAACTATGGCTACACCTTC
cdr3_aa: CASSEGQNYGYTF

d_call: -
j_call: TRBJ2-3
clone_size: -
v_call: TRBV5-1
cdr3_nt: TGCGCCAGCTGCGGGACAACCGGCACAGATACGCAGTATTTT
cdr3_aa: CASCGTTGTDTQYF

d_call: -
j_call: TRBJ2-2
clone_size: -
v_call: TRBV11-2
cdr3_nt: TGTGCCAGCAGCTTTGTGGTCTCGAACACCGGGGAGCTGTTTTTT
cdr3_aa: CASSFVVSNTGELFF

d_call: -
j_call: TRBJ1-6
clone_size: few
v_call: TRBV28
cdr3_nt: TGTGCCAGCAGTTTAGGTCAGGCGATAAATAATTCACCCCTCCACTTT
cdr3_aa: CASSLGQAINNSPLHF

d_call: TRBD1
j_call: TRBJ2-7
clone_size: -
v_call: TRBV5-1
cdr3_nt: TGCGCCAGCAGCTTGGATGGGACAGGGGTTTACGAGCAGTACTTC
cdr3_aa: CASSLDGTGVYEQYF

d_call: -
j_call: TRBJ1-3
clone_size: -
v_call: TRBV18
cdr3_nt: TGTGCCAGCTCACCGCAGGGAAACACCATATATTTT
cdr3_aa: CASSPQGNTIYF

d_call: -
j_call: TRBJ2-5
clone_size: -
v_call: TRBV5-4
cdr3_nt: TGTGCCAGCAGCTTGGGGGTCCAAGAGACCCAGTACTTC
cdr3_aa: CASSLGVQETQYF

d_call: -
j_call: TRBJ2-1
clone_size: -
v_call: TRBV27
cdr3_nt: TGTGCCAGCAGTTTATCGGATAACGGGAGACGATCTGGGCAGTTCTTC
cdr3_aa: CASSLSDNGRRSGQFF

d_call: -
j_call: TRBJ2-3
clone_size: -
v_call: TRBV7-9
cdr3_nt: TGTGCCAGCAGCTTAGGAGGGACTAGCACAGATACGCAGTATTTT
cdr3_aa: CASSLGGTSTDTQYF

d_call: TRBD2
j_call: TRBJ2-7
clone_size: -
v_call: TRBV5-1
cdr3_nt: TGCGCCAGCAGTACACTAGCGGGAGGGGAATACGAGCAGTACTTC
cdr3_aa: CASSTLAGGEYEQYF

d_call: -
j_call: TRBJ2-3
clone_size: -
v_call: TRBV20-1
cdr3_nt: TGCAGTGCTAGAGATTTAGATACGCAGTATTTT
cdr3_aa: CSARDLDTQYF

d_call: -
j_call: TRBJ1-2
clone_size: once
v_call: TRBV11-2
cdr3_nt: TGTGCCAGCAGCTTAGGGCCGGCCTCCGGGCAGGGAGATGGCTACACCTTC
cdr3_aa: CASSLGPASGQGDGYTF

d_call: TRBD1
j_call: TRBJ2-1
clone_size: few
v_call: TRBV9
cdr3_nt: TGTGCCAGCAGCGTAGGGGGACAGGCCATTGATGAGCAGTTCTTC
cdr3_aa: CASSVGGQAIDEQFF

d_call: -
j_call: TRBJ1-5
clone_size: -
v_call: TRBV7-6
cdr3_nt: TGTGCCAGCAGCTTAGAGGACCATTATAGCAATCAGCCCCAGCATTTT
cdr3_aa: CASSLEDHYSNQPQHF

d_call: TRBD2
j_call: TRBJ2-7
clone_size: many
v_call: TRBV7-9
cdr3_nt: TGTGCCAGCAGCTTAGGCGTCGGGGCGGGAGCGAGGGAGCAGTACTTC
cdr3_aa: CASSLGVGAGAREQYF

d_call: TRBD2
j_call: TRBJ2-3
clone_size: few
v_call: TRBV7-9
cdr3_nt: TGTGCCAGCAGCGGACTAGCGGGGTTTTCAAGCGCAGATACGCAGTATTTT
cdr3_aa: CASSGLAGFSSADTQYF

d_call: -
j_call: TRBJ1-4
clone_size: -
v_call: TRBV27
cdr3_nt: TGTGCCAGCAGTAGGTCTAGAGCTAATGAAAAACTGTTTTTT
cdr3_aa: CASSRSRANEKLFF

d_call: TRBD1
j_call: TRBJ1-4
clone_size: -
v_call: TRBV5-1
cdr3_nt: TGCGCCAGCAAAACCGGGACAGGGGAAATTGAAAAACTGTTTTTT
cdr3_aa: CASKTGTGEIEKLFF

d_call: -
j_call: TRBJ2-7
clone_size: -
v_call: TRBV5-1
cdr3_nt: TGCGCCAGCAGCCACAGGGGAGGCGCCTACGAGCAGTACTTC
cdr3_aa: CASSHRGGAYEQYF